Shown below are 20 T cell receptor beta chains from a single sample sequenced in a study of shared clonotypes between healthy human individuals. Using immunoSEQ multiplex PCR, the repertoire was profiled, and TCRdb retains in-frame clones only, with some absent. The table has 850,000 to 1,100,000 clones, approximately 80% seen once; the top ten hold 0.85% to 1%. Sequencing was done on a sample of memory CD4+ T cells from PBMCs. Subset specified: CD45RA-negative fraction. Receptors were obtained from a man aged 18 to 30 in good health. Some clones in this sample may be carry-over from other donors' samples.

The chain recombines TRBV29-1 with TRBJ1-1; tentative D call: TRBD1 (6 bases). Trimming pared 7 bases from V and 5 bases from J, leaving 17 bases between. Germline lookup yields CDR1 SQVTM and CDR2 ANQGSEA. The CDR3 is 13 amino acids. The CDR3 bases are TGCAGCGCCATTGGGAGGGGGGGGACTGAAGCTTTCTTT. Translation gives CSAIGRGGTEAFF.

This chain uses TRBV19 with TRBJ2-7; 11 nucleotides match TRBD1. Germline CDR1 LNHDA, CDR2 SQIVND (reference sequence). J was trimmed by 5 bases and V by 2 bases; bases with no gene match: 5. CDR3 length equals 15 residues. The CDR3 spells CASSIKDRGRDEQYF. The CDR3 bases are TGTGCCAGTAGTATAAAGGACAGGGGGCGGGACGAGCAGTACTTC.

The V gene is TRBV30, the J gene TRBJ2-2; D ambiguous. The CDR3 is 13 residues long. Germline lookup yields CDR1 GTSNPN and CDR2 SVGIG (reference sequence). Trimming took off 5 bases at V and 0 bases at J, with 7 bases between the two ends. The CDR3 DNA follows: TGTGCCTGGGCGGACCCGAACACCGGGGAGCTGTTTTTT. Its protein product is CAWADPNTGELFF.

This clone was seen a few times. This chain uses TRBV19 with TRBJ1-5; TRBD1 is a possible D gene (6 bases). V dropped 5 bases and J dropped 3 bases, with 11 bases sitting between them. This CDR3 has 14 residues. Per germline, CDR1 LNHDA and CDR2 SQIVND (reference sequence). CDR3 protein: CASSLPGDNQPQHF. The CDR3 DNA reads as TGTGCCAGTAGTTTGCCAGGGGACAATCAGCCCCAGCATTTT.

CDR3 in DNA: TGTGCCAGCAGCTCCGAGGGGGAGGCCCATCAGCCCCAGCATTTT. This translates into CASSSEGEAHQPQHF. The V call is TRBV9, the J call TRBJ1-5, with D possibly TRBD1 on 6 matching bases. V lost 4 bases and J 5 bases, leaving 16 bases between the germline ends. The CDR3 contains 15 residues. Germline-derived CDR1 and CDR2 are SGDLS and YYNGEE.

This clone was seen only once. A much bigger clone sits one base away, suggesting this may be a read error. The rearrangement uses TRBV6-6 and TRBJ2-5; TRBD1 matches 8 bases. The last part of the DNA fits TRBJ2-7 better; the J call may be wrong. CDR1 and CDR2 (germline): MNHNY, SVGAGI (reference sequence). This CDR3 region has 15 residues. CDR3 in DNA: TGTGCCGGCAGTTCAACCGGGACAGGAATCTACGAGCAGTACTTC. Translation: CAGSSTGTGIYEQYF.

This clone is a singleton in its sample. The chain uses TRBV29-1 and TRBJ2-7, with 7 bases aligning to TRBD1. J lost 7 bases, V lost 6 bases, and 12 bases had no gene match. This CDR3 is built from 13 residues. From germline, CDR1 is SQVTM and CDR2 ANQGSEA. The CDR3 nucleotides read TGCAGCGTACGGGACAGAACCACGGGTGAGCAGTACTTC. It encodes CSVRDRTTGEQYF.

The V gene is TRBV6-6, the J gene TRBJ1-1, with D unclear. The CDR3 covers 13 residues. Germline assignment: CDR1 MNHNY and CDR2 SVGAGI (reference sequence). The V end was cut by 1 base, the J end by 4 bases, with 7 bases between. CDR3: CASSYLSSTEAFF. CDR3 DNA sequence: TGTGCCAGCAGTTACTTGTCTTCCACTGAAGCTTTCTTT.

This chain uses TRBV28 with TRBJ2-5; perhaps TRBD1 as D (6 bases). The ends were cut back, 3 bases at V and 1 base at J, with 12 bases in the middle. There are 15 residues in the CDR3. In germline, CDR1 is MDHEN, CDR2 SYDVKM. The CDR3 is CASSFRVGGQETQYF. DNA for the CDR3: TGTGCCAGCAGTTTTAGGGTAGGGGGCCAAGAGACCCAGTACTTC.

In regard to this clone: In the same sample, other DNA sequences code for this CDR3. The chain joins TRBV18 to TRBJ1-2; a weak D match, TRBD1 (6 bases). CDR1 and CDR2 (germline): KGHSH, LQKENI. This CDR3 has 13 amino acids. V was clipped by 3 bases and J by 4 bases, with 9 bases between them. CDR3 nucleotide sequence: TGTGCCAGCTCACCGACAGGCGGCTATGGCTACACCTTC. This encodes CASSPTGGYGYTF.

The chain employs TRBV29-1 and TRBJ2-3, with 8 bases lining up with TRBD1. The CDR3 spans 17 residues. Germline V gives CDR1 SQVTM, CDR2 ANQGSEA. J lost 5 bases, V lost 6 bases, and 19 bases had no gene match. The CDR3 here is CSVGDRIQRSAGDTQYF. CDR3 in DNA: TGCAGCGTGGGGGACAGGATACAACGAAGCGCGGGAGATACGCAGTATTTT.

A word on this clone: The same CDR3 also results from other DNA sequences found in this sample. The chain combines TRBV7-2 with TRBJ2-4; the D gene is possibly TRBD2 (5 bases). Germline CDR1 reads SGHTA; CDR2 reads FQGNSA. V was clipped by 3 bases and J by 6 bases, with 9 bases between them. The CDR3 is made up of 13 amino acids. Here the CDR3 DNA reads TGTGCCAGCAGCTTGGGGAGCGGAAACATTCAGTACTTC. This sequence encodes CASSLGSGNIQYF.

The CDR3 DNA reads TGTGCCAGCAGTCGAGCGCCGCCTGGGGCCAACGTCCTGACTTTC. Translation: CASSRAPPGANVLTF. This chain connects TRBV27 to TRBJ2-6; D is uncertain. V was trimmed by 5 bases and J by 2 bases, leaving 10 bases between them. The germline V gene has CDR1 MNHEY and CDR2 SMNVEV (reference sequence). The CDR3 is 15 amino acids.

V usage is TRBV5-1 and J usage is TRBJ2-4, with TRBD2 matching over 7 bases. The germline V gene has CDR1 SGHRS and CDR2 YFSETQ. The ends lost 3 bases at V and 3 bases at J; junction bases unmatched: 6. This CDR3 has 15 residues. The CDR3 DNA is TGCGCCAGCAGCTGGTGGGGAGGGGACAAAAACATTCAGTACTTC. Translation gives CASSWWGGDKNIQYF.

The chain employs TRBV28 and TRBJ2-1; D uncertain. From germline, CDR1 is MDHEN and CDR2 SYDVKM. Between the trimmed V and J ends, which lost 10 bases and 6 bases, there was a span of 16 bases. The CDR3 loop spans 13 amino acids. CDR3 residues: CATMPWQPNEQFF. DNA for the CDR3: TGTGCCACCATGCCTTGGCAGCCCAATGAGCAGTTCTTC.

The V and J genes are TRBV28 and TRBJ2-7; 9 bases agree with TRBD2. The CDR3 covers 15 residues. V lost 4 bases, J lost 9 bases, and 13 bases stayed unmatched. Germline V gives CDR1 MDHEN, CDR2 SYDVKM. CDR3 sequence: CASSSVAGAVGVQYF. The DNA for the CDR3 is TGTGCCAGCAGTTCTGTAGCGGGAGCCGTCGGCGTGCAGTACTTC.

The chain joins TRBV18 to TRBJ2-1, with D possibly TRBD2 on 6 matching bases. Trimming shortened V by 8 bases and J by 0 bases, and 11 bases separated the two germline ends. The CDR3 consists of 14 residues. Germline CDR1 KGHSH, CDR2 LQKENI. The CDR3 region is CASTFGSSYNEQFF. For the CDR3, the DNA is TGTGCCAGCACGTTCGGGAGCTCCTACAATGAGCAGTTCTTC.

The gene calls are TRBV5-4 and TRBJ2-1, with TRBD2 matching 12 bases. Germline V gives CDR1 SGHNT, CDR2 YYREEE (reference sequence). The V and J ends lost 6 bases and 9 bases, in that order; junction bases with no gene match: 7. CDR3 length equals 14 residues. This CDR3 is CASTGTSGRTEQFF. CDR3 nucleotides: TGTGCCAGCACCGGAACTAGCGGGAGGACTGAGCAGTTCTTC.

This clone was counted ten times or more. The chain combines TRBV5-5 with TRBJ2-7; D is uncertain. Germline V gives CDR1 SGHKS, CDR2 YYEKEE (reference sequence). Trimming removed 2 bases at V and 3 bases at J, with 6 bases between. This CDR3 region has 12 residues. The CDR3 spells CASSFDLYEQYF. The DNA of the CDR3 is TGTGCCAGCAGCTTTGACCTCTACGAGCAGTACTTC.

This clone was picked up a small number of times. This chain links TRBV5-1 with TRBJ2-2; D remains unclear. Germline loops: CDR1 SGHRS, CDR2 YFSETQ. The CDR3 contains 13 residues. V lost 4 bases and J lost 4, with 8 bases in between. This chain's CDR3 is CASSLAATGELFF. As DNA, the CDR3 is TGCGCCAGCAGCCTGGCGGCCACCGGGGAGCTGTTTTTT.